The rows below give T cell receptor beta chains drawn from one sample of a study of blood T cell repertoires in COVID-19. Generated by immunoSEQ multiplex PCR, the TCRdb table keeps only in-frame clones and is missing some. The sample carries 150,000 or so clones, around 80% recorded once. The sequenced material came from peripheral blood. The receptor source for this set is a human donor with acute or convalescent COVID-19. The donor label of this sample is uncertain. The CDR3 runs from the conserved cysteine through the conserved F or W. The D gene is left open where the match is weak. Where a row states a size, it is once, few, many or the class of an expanded clone; other rows omit it.

CDR3	DNA	size	D	V	J
CASSDGGQGFYGYTF	TGCGCCAGCAGTGATGGGGGACAGGGGTTCTATGGCTACACCTTC	NA	TRBD1	TRBV10-2	TRBJ1-2
CASSIVTGGQPQHF	TGTGCCAGTAGTATCGTCACGGGAGGTCAGCCCCAGCATTTT	NA	NA	TRBV19	TRBJ1-5
CASSPRTGDGVGAFF	TGCGCCAGCAGCCCACGAACAGGGGACGGAGTTGGAGCTTTCTTT	once	TRBD1	TRBV5-1	TRBJ1-1
CASSVSDRGGYEQYF	TGTGCCAGCAGCGTGTCCGACAGGGGTGGGTACGAGCAGTACTTC	NA	TRBD1	TRBV9	TRBJ2-7
CSVEQEGRVGYTF	TGCAGCGTTGAACAGGAGGGGAGGGTTGGCTACACCTTC	NA	NA	TRBV29-1	TRBJ1-2
CASSPGYPSNQPQHF	TGTGCCAGCAGCCCGGGATATCCTAGCAATCAGCCCCAGCATTTT	NA	NA	TRBV7-2	TRBJ1-5
CSGTVYNEQFF	TGCAGCGGGACAGTCTACAATGAGCAGTTCTTC	NA	NA	TRBV29-1	TRBJ2-1
CAWSAGGFRNEQFF	TGTGCCTGGAGTGCGGGGGGGTTTAGGAATGAGCAGTTCTTC	NA	TRBD2	TRBV30	TRBJ2-1
CASSSGQAGADTQYF	TGTGCCAGCAGCTCCGGACAGGCCGGGGCAGATACGCAGTATTTT	NA	TRBD1	TRBV7-3	TRBJ2-3
CANRRDRGPFGNEKLFF	TGTGCCAATCGCCGGGACAGGGGGCCTTTTGGAAATGAAAAACTGTTTTTT	NA	TRBD1	TRBV2	TRBJ1-4
CATSSGRAYEQYF	TGTGCCACCAGCAGTGGCAGGGCCTACGAGCAGTACTTC	NA	NA	TRBV15	TRBJ2-7
CASRSDSSGGIEAFF	TGTGCCAGCAGGTCGGACTCCTCAGGCGGCATTGAAGCTTTCTTT	NA	NA	TRBV2	TRBJ1-1
CASSKTGNYGYTF	TGTGCCAGCAGTAAGACAGGGAACTATGGCTACACCTTC	NA	TRBD1	TRBV6-6	TRBJ1-2
CASSRILTSGGGGIETQYF	TGTGCCAGCAGCCGGATCCTGACTAGCGGGGGAGGTGGGATAGAGACCCAGTACTTC	NA	TRBD2	TRBV5-6	TRBJ2-5
CAVARGTSYEQYF	TGTGCCGTGGCTAGAGGGACAAGTTACGAGCAGTACTTC	NA	NA	TRBV19	TRBJ2-7
CASSGLYSNQPQHF	TGTGCCAGCAGCGGACTCTATAGCAATCAGCCCCAGCATTTT	NA	NA	TRBV2	TRBJ1-5
CASSQPGGQETQYF	TGTGCCAGCAGCCAACCCGGGGGGCAAGAGACCCAGTACTTC	NA	TRBD2	TRBV4-2	TRBJ2-5
CASSYWGGRKETQYF	TGTGCCAGCAGTTACTGGGGGGGGCGAAAAGAGACCCAGTACTTC	NA	NA	TRBV6-5	TRBJ2-5
CASSLGGQQETQYF	TGCGCCAGCAGCTTGGGGGGACAGCAAGAGACCCAGTACTTC	NA	TRBD1	TRBV5-1	TRBJ2-5
CASSRQENTEAFF	TGCGCCAGCTCGAGACAGGAGAACACTGAAGCTTTCTTT	NA	NA	TRBV5-1	TRBJ1-1
CASSFRTGGRGNTEAFF	TGTGCCAGCAGCTTCCGGACAGGGGGCCGCGGGAACACTGAAGCTTTCTTT	NA	TRBD1	TRBV14	TRBJ1-1
CASSLSRSSGNTIYF	TGTGCCAGCAGCTTGTCGCGTTCCTCTGGAAACACCATATATTTT	NA	NA	TRBV5-4	TRBJ1-3
CASSLNWRTETDTQYF	TGTGCCAGCAGCTTAAATTGGAGGACAGAGACAGATACGCAGTATTTT	NA	NA	TRBV7-2	TRBJ2-3
CASSTLSGQIGGETQYF	TGTGCCAGCAGCACATTGTCGGGACAAATAGGAGGAGAGACCCAGTACTTC	NA	NA	TRBV7-8	TRBJ2-5
CAWSVRGLYSPLHF	TGTGCCTGGAGTGTAAGGGGCCTTTATTCACCCCTCCACTTT	few	NA	TRBV30	TRBJ1-6
CASSQDLKGWNEQYF	TGTGCCAGCAGCCAAGATCTTAAGGGGTGGAACGAGCAGTACTTC	NA	NA	TRBV4-2	TRBJ2-7
CASSLVLLNTEAFF	TGTGCCAGCAGCTTAGTCCTACTGAACACTGAAGCTTTCTTT	few	NA	TRBV7-8	TRBJ1-1
CASSQVGVSPLHF	TGTGCCAGCAGCCAAGTAGGGGTTTCACCCCTCCACTTT	NA	NA	TRBV3-1/TRBV3-2	TRBJ1-6
CASSPRRDRLNQETQYF	TGTGCCAGCAGCCCACGCCGGGACAGATTGAATCAAGAGACCCAGTACTTC	NA	TRBD1	TRBV7-2	TRBJ2-5
CASSPSRGGYYGYTF	TGTGCCAGCAGCCCCTCCCGGGGAGGTTACTATGGCTACACCTTC	NA	NA	TRBV7-2	TRBJ1-2
CASSIGLTQETQYF	TGTGCCAGTAGTATTGGCTTAACCCAAGAGACCCAGTACTTC	NA	NA	TRBV19	TRBJ2-5
CASSVDRSFGANVLTF	TGTGCCAGCAGTGTGGACAGGAGCTTTGGGGCCAACGTCCTGACTTTC	NA	TRBD1	TRBV25-1	TRBJ2-6
CATSDQSGDGYTF	TGTGCCACCAGTGATCAATCGGGGGATGGCTACACCTTC	NA	NA	TRBV24-1	TRBJ1-2
CASSQEGTGPYEQYF	TGCGCCAGCAGCCAAGAGGGGACAGGACCCTACGAGCAGTACTTC	once	TRBD1	TRBV4-3	TRBJ2-7
CASTAGGPYEQYF	TGCGCCAGCACGGCAGGGGGACCCTACGAGCAGTACTTC	NA	TRBD1	TRBV10-2	TRBJ2-7
CASSRGRLGRALSGANVLTF	TGTGCCAGCAGCCGGGGCCGGTTAGGCAGGGCCCTCTCTGGGGCCAACGTCCTGACTTTC	NA	NA	TRBV3-1/TRBV3-2	TRBJ2-6
CASSRPPAGSEQYF	TGTGCCAGCAGTCGTCCACCGGCCGGGAGCGAGCAGTACTTC	NA	NA	TRBV2	TRBJ2-7
CASSIHRNTEAFF	TGTGCCAGTAGTATACATAGGAACACTGAAGCTTTCTTT	NA	NA	TRBV19	TRBJ1-1
CASSSGVAGGHYEQYF	TGTGCCAGCAGCTCTGGAGTAGCGGGGGGCCACTACGAGCAGTACTTC	NA	TRBD2	TRBV5-4	TRBJ2-7
CASSQDRGINYGYTF	TGCGCCAGCAGCCAAGACAGGGGCATCAACTATGGCTACACCTTC	once	NA	TRBV4-3	TRBJ1-2
CASSLGSGGAKNTQYF	TGTGCCAGCAGCTTAGGTAGCGGGGGGGCTAAGAATACGCAGTATTTT	NA	TRBD2	TRBV11-2	TRBJ2-3
CASRRGGSTEAFF	TGTGCCAGCAGGCGGGGTGGTAGCACTGAAGCTTTCTTT	NA	NA	TRBV12-3/TRBV12-4	TRBJ1-1
CASSESQGSFQPQHF	TGTGCCAGCAGTGAAAGTCAGGGAAGTTTTCAGCCCCAGCATTTT	once	NA	TRBV6-1	TRBJ1-5
CASSLEGSGYLHF	TGTGCCAGCAGCTTAGAGGGGTCAGGGTACCTCCACTTT	NA	NA	TRBV11-2	TRBJ1-6
CASSVGSGQNNEKLFF	TGTGCCAGCAGCGTAGGTTCGGGTCAGAATAATGAAAAACTGTTTTTT	NA	NA	TRBV9	TRBJ1-4
CASSPDRQETQYF	TGTGCCAGCAGCCCTGACAGACAAGAGACCCAGTACTTC	NA	NA	TRBV5-6	TRBJ2-5
CASSRLGQGVWGYTF	TGTGCCAGCAGCCGCTTGGGACAGGGAGTCTGGGGCTACACCTTC	few	TRBD1	TRBV28	TRBJ1-2
CASSLAGAFYTF	TGTGCCAGCAGCTTGGCCGGAGCGTTCTACACCTTC	NA	NA	TRBV5-6	TRBJ1-2
CASSLATGGENTEAFF	TGTGCCAGCAGCTTAGCGACAGGGGGGGAGAACACTGAAGCTTTCTTT	NA	TRBD1	TRBV7-2	TRBJ1-1
CASRGGPNSPLHF	TGTGCCAGCAGGGGGGGACCTAATTCACCCCTCCACTTT	NA	NA	TRBV2	TRBJ1-6
CATNGYSGANVLTF	TGTGCCACTAACGGGTACTCTGGGGCCAACGTCCTGACTTTC	NA	NA	TRBV19	TRBJ2-6
CASSLRPALAGGQYTQYF	TGTGCCAGCAGTTTACGTCCCGCCCTAGCGGGGGGGCAATATACGCAGTATTTT	NA	TRBD2	TRBV27	TRBJ2-3
CASSPPSAGAEKLFF	TGTGCCAGCTCACCACCGTCGGCAGGGGCCGAAAAACTGTTTTTT	NA	NA	TRBV18	TRBJ1-4
CASSNSAGRGKTQYF	TGTGCCAGTAGTAACTCCGCGGGGAGGGGAAAGACCCAGTACTTC	NA	TRBD2	TRBV19	TRBJ2-5
CASSQAVKGHGNTIYF	TGCGCCAGCAGCCAAGCTGTCAAGGGGCACGGAAACACCATATATTTT	few	NA	TRBV4-1	TRBJ1-3
CASSQNRGQPQHF	TGTGCCAGCAGCCAAAACAGGGGACAGCCCCAGCATTTT	NA	TRBD1	TRBV27	TRBJ1-5
CASSTERTGGNQPQHF	TGTGCCAGTAGTACCGAAAGGACAGGGGGCAATCAGCCCCAGCATTTT	NA	TRBD1	TRBV19	TRBJ1-5